This TCR beta chain was found in a study of blood T cell repertoires in COVID-19. Study information: The samples span acute and convalescent COVID-19 from the United States, Italy and Spain. The analysed material was cDNA or gDNA that came from T cells, B-cell-depleted T cells, or PBMCs.

Trimming removed 4 bases from V and 5 bases from J; junction bases left unmatched: 7. Germline values: CDR1 LNHDA, CDR2 SQIVND (reference sequence). This CDR3 comprises 15 residues. Enrollees, 18 to 89 years old, lived in 25 or so US areas. Grouping used clinical history reported by participants in a survey and questionnaire. Using immunoSEQ multiplex PCR, the repertoire was profiled, and TCRdb retains in-frame clones only, with some absent. The sample yields approximately 300,000 clones, 90% seen once. This TCR derives from a woman younger than 35 with acute COVID-19. The V and J genes are TRBV19 and TRBJ1-5, with TRBD1 identical over 8 bases. Material for sequencing was PBMCs or T cells enriched from blood (not recorded which). This chain's CDR3 is CASSNPGQGHQPQHF. CDR3 coding DNA: TGTGCCAGTAGTAACCCTGGACAGGGTCATCAGCCCCAGCATTTT.